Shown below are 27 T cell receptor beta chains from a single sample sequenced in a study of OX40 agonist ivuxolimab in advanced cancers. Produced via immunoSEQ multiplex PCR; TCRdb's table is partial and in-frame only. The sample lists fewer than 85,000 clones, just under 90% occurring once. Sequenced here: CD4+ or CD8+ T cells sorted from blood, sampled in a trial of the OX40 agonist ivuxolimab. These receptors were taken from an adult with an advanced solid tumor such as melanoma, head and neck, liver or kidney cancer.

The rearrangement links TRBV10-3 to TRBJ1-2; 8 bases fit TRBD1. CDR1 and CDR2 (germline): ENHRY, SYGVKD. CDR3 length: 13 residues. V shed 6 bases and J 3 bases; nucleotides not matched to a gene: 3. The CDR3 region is CAIRQGGDYGYTF. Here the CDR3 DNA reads TGTGCCATCAGACAGGGGGGGGACTATGGCTACACCTTC.

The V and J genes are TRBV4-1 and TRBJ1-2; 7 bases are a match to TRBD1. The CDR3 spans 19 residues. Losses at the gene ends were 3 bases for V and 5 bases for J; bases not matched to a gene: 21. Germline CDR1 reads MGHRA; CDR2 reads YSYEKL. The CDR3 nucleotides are TGCGCCAGCAGCCAGGGACCGGGCAGGGGGGGTGAACTCGGGTATGGCTACACCTTC. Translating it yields CASSQGPGRGGELGYGYTF.

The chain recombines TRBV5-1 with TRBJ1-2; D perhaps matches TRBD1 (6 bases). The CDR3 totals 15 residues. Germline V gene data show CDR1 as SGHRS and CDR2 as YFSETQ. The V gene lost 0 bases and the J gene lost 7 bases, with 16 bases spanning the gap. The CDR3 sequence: CASSLARQGRVGYTF. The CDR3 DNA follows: TGCGCCAGCAGCTTGGCCAGGCAGGGGCGAGTTGGCTACACCTTC.

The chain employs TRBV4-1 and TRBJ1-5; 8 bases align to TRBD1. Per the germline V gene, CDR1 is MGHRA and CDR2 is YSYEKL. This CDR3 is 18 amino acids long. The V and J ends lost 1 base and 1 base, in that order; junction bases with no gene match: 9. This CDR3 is CASSQGTGHGVSNQPQHF. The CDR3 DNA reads TGCGCCAGCAGCCAAGGGACAGGGCACGGAGTGAGCAATCAGCCCCAGCATTTT.

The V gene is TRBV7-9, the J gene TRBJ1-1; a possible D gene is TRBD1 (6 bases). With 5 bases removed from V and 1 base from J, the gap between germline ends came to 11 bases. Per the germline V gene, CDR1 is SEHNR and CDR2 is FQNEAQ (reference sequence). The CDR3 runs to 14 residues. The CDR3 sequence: CASSTRGGNTEAFF. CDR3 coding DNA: TGTGCCAGCAGCACCAGGGGAGGGAACACTGAAGCTTTCTTT.

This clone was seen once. The DNA for the CDR3 is TGTGCCAGCAGCTCGGTTGTGCTCCATGAGCAGTTCTTC. Its translation is CASSSVVLHEQFF. The chain employs TRBV27 and TRBJ2-1; no clear D. This CDR3 spans 13 amino acids. Germline CDR1 is MNHEY and CDR2 is SMNVEV (reference sequence). Trimming took off 6 bases at V and 8 bases at J, with 14 bases between the two ends.

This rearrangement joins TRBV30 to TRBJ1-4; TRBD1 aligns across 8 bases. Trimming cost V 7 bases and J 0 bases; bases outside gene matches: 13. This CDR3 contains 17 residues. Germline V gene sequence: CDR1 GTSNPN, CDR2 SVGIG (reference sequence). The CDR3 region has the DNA TGTGCCTCCCCGGGACAGGCCGACCTTGCAACTAATGAAAAACTGTTTTTT. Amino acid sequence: CASPGQADLATNEKLFF.

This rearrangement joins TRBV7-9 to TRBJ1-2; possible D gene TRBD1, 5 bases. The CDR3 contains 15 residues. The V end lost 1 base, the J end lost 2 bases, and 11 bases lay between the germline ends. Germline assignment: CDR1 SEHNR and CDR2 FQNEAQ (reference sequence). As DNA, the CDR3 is TGTGCCAGCAGCTTAGGCACAGGCCCCAACTATGGCTACACCTTC. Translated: CASSLGTGPNYGYTF.

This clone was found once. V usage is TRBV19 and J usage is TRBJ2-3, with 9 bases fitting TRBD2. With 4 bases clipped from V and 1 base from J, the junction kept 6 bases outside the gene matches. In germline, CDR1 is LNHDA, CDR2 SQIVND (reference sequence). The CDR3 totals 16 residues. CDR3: CASSTGGRVGTDTQYF. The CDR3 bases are TGTGCCAGTAGTACTGGCGGGAGGGTGGGCACAGATACGCAGTATTTT.

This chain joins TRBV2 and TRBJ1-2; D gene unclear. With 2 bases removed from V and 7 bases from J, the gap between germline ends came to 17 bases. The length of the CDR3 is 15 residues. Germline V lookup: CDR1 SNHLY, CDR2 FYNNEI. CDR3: CASSEPGGVPGGYTF. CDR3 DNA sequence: TGTGCCAGCAGTGAACCAGGCGGCGTACCGGGTGGCTACACCTTC.

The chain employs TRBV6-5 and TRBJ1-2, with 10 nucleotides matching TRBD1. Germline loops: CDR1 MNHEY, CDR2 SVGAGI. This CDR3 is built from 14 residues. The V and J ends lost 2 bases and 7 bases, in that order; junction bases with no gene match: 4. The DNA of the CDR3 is TGTGCCAGCAGTTACGGGACAGGGGTGGGTGGCTACACCTTC. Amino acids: CASSYGTGVGGYTF.

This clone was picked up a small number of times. The DNA of the CDR3 is TGTGCCAGCAGTTACTCGAACAGGGAAGAGACCCAGTACTTC. Translated, it gives CASSYSNREETQYF. The chain has TRBV6-6 and TRBJ2-5, with D perhaps TRBD1 (6 bases). This CDR3 spans 14 amino acids. V dropped 0 bases and J dropped 3 bases, with 8 bases sitting between them. In germline, CDR1 is MNHNY, CDR2 SVGAGI (reference sequence).

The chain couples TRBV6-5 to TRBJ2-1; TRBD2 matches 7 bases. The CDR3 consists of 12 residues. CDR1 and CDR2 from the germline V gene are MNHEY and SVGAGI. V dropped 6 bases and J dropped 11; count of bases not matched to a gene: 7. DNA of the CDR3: TGTGCCAGCAGCAACCCCGGGACTAAGCAGTTCTTC. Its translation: CASSNPGTKQFF.

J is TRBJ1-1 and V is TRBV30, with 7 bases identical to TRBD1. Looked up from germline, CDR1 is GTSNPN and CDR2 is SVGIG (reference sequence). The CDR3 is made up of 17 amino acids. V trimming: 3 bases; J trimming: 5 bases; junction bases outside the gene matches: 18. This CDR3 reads CAWSQRGGSGIRTEAFF. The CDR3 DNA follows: TGTGCCTGGAGCCAGAGAGGGGGCTCAGGGATTCGGACTGAAGCTTTCTTT.

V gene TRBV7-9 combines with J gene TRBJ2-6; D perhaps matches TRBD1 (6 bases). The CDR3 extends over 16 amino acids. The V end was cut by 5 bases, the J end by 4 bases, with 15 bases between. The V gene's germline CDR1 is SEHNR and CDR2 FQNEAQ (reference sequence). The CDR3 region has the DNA TGTGCCAGCAGCGTGTTACAGGGTAACGGGGCCAACGTCCTGACTTTC. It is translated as CASSVLQGNGANVLTF.

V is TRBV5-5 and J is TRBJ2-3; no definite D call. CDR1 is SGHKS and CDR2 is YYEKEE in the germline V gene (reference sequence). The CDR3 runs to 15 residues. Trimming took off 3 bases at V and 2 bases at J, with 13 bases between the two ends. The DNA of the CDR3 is TGTGCCAGCAGCTCACCATCGTACGCCACAGATACGCAGTATTTT. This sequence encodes CASSSPSYATDTQYF.

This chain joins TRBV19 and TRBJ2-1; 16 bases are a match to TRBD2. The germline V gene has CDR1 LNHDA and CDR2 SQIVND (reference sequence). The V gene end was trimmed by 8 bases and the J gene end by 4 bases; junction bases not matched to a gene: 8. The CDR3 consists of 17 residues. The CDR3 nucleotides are TGTGCCAGTCGTAGCGGGACTAGCGGGAGGGGGTACAATGAGCAGTTCTTC. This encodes CASRSGTSGRGYNEQFF.

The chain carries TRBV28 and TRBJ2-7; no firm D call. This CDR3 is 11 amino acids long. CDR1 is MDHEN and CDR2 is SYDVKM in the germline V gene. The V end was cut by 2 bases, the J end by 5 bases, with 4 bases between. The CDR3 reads CASSLNNEQYF. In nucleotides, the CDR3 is TGTGCCAGCAGTTTAAACAACGAGCAGTACTTC.

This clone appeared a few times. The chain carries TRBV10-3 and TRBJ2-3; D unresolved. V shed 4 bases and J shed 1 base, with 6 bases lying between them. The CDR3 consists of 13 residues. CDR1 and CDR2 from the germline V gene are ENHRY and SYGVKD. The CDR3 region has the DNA TGTGCCATCAGTGTAAGCGGCACAGATACGCAGTATTTT. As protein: CAISVSGTDTQYF.

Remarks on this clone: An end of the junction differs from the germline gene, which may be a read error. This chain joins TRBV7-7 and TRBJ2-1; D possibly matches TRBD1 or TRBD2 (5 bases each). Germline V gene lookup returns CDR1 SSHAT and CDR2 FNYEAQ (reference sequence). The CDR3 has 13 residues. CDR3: CASSRDLINEQFF. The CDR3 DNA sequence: TGTGCTAGCAGTCGGGACCTTATAAATGAGCAGTTCTTC.

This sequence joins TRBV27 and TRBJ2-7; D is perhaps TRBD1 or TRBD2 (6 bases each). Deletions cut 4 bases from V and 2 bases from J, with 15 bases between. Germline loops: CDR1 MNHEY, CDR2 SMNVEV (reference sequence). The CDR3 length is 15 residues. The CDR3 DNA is TGTGCCAGCAGTTACGCGAAGGGGGGTACCTACGAGCAGTACTTC. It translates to CASSYAKGGTYEQYF.

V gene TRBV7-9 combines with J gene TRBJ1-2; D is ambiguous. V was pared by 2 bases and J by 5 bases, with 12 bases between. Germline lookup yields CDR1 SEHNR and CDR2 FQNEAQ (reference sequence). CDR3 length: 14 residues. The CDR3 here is CASSLRVKGYGYTF. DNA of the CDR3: TGTGCCAGCAGCTTAAGGGTTAAGGGTTATGGCTACACCTTC.

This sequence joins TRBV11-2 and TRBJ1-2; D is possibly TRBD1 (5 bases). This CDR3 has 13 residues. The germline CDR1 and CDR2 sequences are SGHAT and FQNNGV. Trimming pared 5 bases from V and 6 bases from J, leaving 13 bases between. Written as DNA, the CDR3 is TGTGCCAGCAGCCCGACAGTCCTTGATGGCTACACCTTC. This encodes CASSPTVLDGYTF.

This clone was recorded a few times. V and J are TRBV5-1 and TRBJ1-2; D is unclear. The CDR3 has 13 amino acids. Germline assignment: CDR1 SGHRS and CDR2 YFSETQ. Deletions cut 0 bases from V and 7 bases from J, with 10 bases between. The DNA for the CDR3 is TGCGCCAGCAGCTTGGGCCGATTTACTGGCTACACCTTC. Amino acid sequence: CASSLGRFTGYTF.

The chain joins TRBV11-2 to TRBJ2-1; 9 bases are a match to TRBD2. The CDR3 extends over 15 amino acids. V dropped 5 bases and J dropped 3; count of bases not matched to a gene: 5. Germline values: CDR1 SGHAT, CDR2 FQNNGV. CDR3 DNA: TGTGCCAGCAGCCCATCTAGCGGGAACTACAATGAGCAGTTCTTC. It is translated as CASSPSSGNYNEQFF.

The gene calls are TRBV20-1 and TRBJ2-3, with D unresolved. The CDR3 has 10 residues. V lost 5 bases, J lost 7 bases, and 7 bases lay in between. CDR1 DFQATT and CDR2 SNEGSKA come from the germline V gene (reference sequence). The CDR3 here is CSASRYTQYF. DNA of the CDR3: TGCAGTGCTTCTAGGTATACGCAGTATTTT.

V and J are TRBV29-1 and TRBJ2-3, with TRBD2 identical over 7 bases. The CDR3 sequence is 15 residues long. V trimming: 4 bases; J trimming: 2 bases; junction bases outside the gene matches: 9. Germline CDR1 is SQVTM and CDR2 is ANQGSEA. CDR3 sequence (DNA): TGCAGCGTTGGCCTGGGACTACAAAACACAGATACGCAGTATTTT. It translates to CSVGLGLQNTDTQYF.